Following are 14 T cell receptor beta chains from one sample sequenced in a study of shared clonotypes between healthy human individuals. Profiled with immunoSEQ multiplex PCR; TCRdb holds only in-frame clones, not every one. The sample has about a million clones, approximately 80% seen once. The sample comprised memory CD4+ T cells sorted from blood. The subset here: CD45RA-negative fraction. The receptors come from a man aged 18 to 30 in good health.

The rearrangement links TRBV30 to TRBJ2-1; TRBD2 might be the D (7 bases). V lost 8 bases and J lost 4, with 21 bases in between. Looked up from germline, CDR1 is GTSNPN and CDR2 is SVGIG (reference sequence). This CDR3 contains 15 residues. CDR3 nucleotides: TGTGCCCTAACTCGGGGGGCTCCCGGATACAATGAGCAGTTCTTC. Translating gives CALTRGAPGYNEQFF.

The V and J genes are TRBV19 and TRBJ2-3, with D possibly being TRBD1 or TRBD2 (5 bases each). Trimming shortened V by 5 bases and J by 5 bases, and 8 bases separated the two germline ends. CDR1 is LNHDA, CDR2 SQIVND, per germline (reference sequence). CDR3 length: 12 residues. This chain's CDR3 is CASSVRGDTQYF. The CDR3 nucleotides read TGTGCCAGTAGTGTGAGGGGAGATACGCAGTATTTT.

The CDR3 region has the DNA TGTGCCAGCAGTATCGCAGGGGGGGAGACCCAGTACTTC. This gives the protein CASSIAGGETQYF. The rearrangement joins TRBV25-1 to TRBJ2-5; TRBD1 might be the D (7 bases). Trimming cost V 5 bases and J 5 bases, with 12 bases left between them. From germline, CDR1 is MGHDK and CDR2 SYGVNS. The CDR3 spans 13 residues.

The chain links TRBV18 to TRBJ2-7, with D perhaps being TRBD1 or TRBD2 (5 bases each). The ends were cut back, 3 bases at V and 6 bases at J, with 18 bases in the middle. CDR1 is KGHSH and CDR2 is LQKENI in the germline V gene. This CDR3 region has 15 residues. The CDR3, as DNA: TGTGCCAGCTCACCCCCCGGGGCCTTATGGGGCGAGCAGTACTTC. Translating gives CASSPPGALWGEQYF. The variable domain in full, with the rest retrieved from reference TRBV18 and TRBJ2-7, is NAGVMQNPRHLVRRRGQEARLRCSPMKGHSHVYWYRQLPEEGLKFMVYLQKENIIDESGMPKERFSAEFPKEGPSILRIQQVVRGDSAAYFCASSPPGALWGEQYFGPGTRLTVT.

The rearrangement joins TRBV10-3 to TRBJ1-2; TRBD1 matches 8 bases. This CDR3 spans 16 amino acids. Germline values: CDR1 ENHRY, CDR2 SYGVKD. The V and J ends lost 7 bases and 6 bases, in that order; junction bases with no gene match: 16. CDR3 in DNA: TGTGCCATCACCGAACAGCCGGCAGGGGGCGTCGATGGCTACACCTTC. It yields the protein CAITEQPAGGVDGYTF.

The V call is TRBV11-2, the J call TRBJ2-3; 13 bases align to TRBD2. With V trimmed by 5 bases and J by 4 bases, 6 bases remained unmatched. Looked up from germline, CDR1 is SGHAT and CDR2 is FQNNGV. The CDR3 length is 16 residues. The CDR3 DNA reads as TGTGCCAGCAGCGCAGCCGGACTAGCGGGGGCAGATACGCAGTATTTT. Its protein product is CASSAAGLAGADTQYF.

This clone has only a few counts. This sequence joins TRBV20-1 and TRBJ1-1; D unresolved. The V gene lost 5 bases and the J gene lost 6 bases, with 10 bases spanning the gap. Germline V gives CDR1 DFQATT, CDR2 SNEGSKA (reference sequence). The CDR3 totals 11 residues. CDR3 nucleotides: TGCAGTGCTGAAGCGTACCCTGAAGCTTTCTTT. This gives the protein CSAEAYPEAFF.

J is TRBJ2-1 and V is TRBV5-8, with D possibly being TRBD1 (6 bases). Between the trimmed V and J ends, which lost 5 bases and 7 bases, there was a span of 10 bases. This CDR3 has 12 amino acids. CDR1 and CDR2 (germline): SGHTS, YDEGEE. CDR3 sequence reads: CASRTTGNEQFF. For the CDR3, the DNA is TGTGCCAGCAGGACTACAGGGAATGAGCAGTTCTTC.

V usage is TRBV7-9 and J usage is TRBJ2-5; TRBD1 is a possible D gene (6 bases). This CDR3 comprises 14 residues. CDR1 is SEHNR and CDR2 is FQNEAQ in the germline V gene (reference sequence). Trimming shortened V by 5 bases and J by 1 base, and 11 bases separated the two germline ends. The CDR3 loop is CASSRRTVQETQYF. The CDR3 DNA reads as TGTGCCAGCAGCCGACGGACAGTCCAAGAGACCCAGTACTTC.

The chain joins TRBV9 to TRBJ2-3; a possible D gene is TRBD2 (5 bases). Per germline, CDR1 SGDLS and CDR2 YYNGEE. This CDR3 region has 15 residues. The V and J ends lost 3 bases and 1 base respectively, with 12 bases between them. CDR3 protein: CASSEYSARTDTQYF. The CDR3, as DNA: TGTGCCAGCAGCGAATATAGCGCCCGCACAGATACGCAGTATTTT.

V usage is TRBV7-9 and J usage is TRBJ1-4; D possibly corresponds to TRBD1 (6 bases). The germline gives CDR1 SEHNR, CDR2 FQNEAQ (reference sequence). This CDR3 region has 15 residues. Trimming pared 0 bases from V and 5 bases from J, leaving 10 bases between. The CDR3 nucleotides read TGTGCCAGCAGCTTAGCAAGGCAGGGGAATGAAAAACTGTTTTTT. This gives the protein CASSLARQGNEKLFF.

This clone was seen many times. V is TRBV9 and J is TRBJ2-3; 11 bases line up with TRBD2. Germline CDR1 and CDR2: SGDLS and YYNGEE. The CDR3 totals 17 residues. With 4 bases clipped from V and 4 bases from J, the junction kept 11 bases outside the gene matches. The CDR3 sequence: CASSLSFSGGAADTQYF. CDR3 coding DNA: TGTGCCAGCAGCCTCTCTTTTAGCGGGGGGGCGGCAGATACGCAGTATTTT.

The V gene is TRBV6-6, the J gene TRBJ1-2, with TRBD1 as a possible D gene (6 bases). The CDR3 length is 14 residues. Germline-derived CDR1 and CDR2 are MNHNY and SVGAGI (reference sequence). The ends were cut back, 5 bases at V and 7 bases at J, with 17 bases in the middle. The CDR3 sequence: CASSRQDSVFGYTF. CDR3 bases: TGTGCCAGCAGTCGACAGGATTCCGTCTTTGGCTACACCTTC.

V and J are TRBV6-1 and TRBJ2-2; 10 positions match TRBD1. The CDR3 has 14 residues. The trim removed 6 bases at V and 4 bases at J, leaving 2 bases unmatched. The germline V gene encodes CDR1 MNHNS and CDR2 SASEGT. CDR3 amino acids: CASRGQGSTGELFF. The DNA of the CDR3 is TGTGCCAGCAGGGGACAGGGGAGCACCGGGGAGCTGTTTTTT.